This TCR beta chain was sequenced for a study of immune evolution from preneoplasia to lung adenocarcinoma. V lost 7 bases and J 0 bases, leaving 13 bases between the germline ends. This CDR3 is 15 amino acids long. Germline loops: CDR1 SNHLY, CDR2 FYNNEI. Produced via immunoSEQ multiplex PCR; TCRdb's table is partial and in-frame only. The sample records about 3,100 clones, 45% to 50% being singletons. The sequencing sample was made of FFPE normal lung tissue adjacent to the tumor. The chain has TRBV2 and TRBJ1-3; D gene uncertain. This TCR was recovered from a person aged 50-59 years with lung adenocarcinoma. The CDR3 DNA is TGTGCCAGCAATCCCGACGTGACCTCTGGAAACACCATATATTTT. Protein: CASNPDVTSGNTIYF.